Listed here are 31 T cell receptor beta chains from one sample, sequenced in a study of blood T cell repertoires in COVID-19. Profiled with immunoSEQ multiplex PCR; TCRdb holds only in-frame clones, not every one. The sample consists of roughly 260,000 clones, 88% of them appearing once. The specimen was peripheral blood. The receptors stem from a man in his 60s who had recovered from COVID-19.

The chain is built from TRBV5-1 and TRBJ2-1; the D gene is possibly TRBD2 (7 bases). Germline loops: CDR1 SGHRS, CDR2 YFSETQ. There are 15 residues in the CDR3. The V end lost 2 bases, the J end lost 7 bases, and 16 bases lay between the germline ends. In nucleotides, the CDR3 is TGCGCCAGCAGCTTTGAGGGGGGGGCGAGGAATGAGCAGTTCTTC. Translated, it gives CASSFEGGARNEQFF.

The chain is built from TRBV6-5 and TRBJ2-1; possible D gene TRBD2, 6 bases. The V end lost 2 bases, the J end lost 7 bases, and 12 bases lay between the germline ends. The CDR3 length is 14 residues. Looked up from germline, CDR1 is MNHEY and CDR2 is SVGAGI. The CDR3 coding sequence is TGTGCCAGCAGTTACGGGACTGACTCAAATGAGCAGTTCTTC. Protein product: CASSYGTDSNEQFF.

This chain links TRBV12-3 or TRBV12-4 with TRBJ2-5; TRBD1 aligns across 7 bases. J was trimmed by 3 bases and V by 8 bases; bases with no gene match: 6. The CDR3 is made up of 13 amino acids. The CDR3 sequence is CASRDRRKETQYF. The CDR3 DNA reads TGTGCCAGCCGGGACAGAAGAAAAGAGACCCAGTACTTC.

Ten or more counts support this clone. The rearrangement links TRBV2 to TRBJ1-2; the match to TRBD1 covers 9 bases. The CDR3 is 15 amino acids. J lost 4 bases, V lost 4 bases, and 7 bases had no gene match. Germline V lookup: CDR1 SNHLY, CDR2 FYNNEI. The CDR3 loop is CASSAAGQGRYGYTF. The CDR3 DNA reads TGTGCCAGCAGTGCAGCGGGACAGGGTCGCTATGGCTACACCTTC.

J is TRBJ1-2 and V is TRBV3-1 (or the pseudogene TRBV3-2); TRBD1 aligns across 8 bases. Trimming at V came to 10 bases and at J to 6 bases, leaving 7 bases not matched to a gene. The CDR3 is made up of 12 amino acids. Germline CDR1 and CDR2: LGHDT and YNNKEL (reference sequence). The CDR3 coding sequence is TGTGCCACCACGACAGGGGACGATGGCTACACCTTC. Its translation: CATTTGDDGYTF.

This rearrangement joins TRBV5-1 to TRBJ1-4; 7 nucleotides line up with TRBD1. The germline V gene has CDR1 SGHRS and CDR2 YFSETQ. The CDR3 length is 15 residues. J lost 8 bases, V lost 7 bases, and 14 bases had no gene match. Here the CDR3 DNA reads TGCGCCAGCGGGGTGGGGGACAGTTGGGAAGAAAAACTGTTTTTT. Amino acids: CASGVGDSWEEKLFF.

The chain recombines TRBV18 with TRBJ2-7; 9 bases line up with TRBD2. J gave up 6 bases and V 0 bases, and 6 bases lay outside the gene matches. The CDR3 is made up of 15 amino acids. From germline, CDR1 is KGHSH and CDR2 LQKENI. CDR3 sequence reads: CASSPPAGGRVEQYF. Written as DNA, the CDR3 is TGTGCCAGCTCACCACCGGCGGGGGGGCGGGTCGAGCAGTACTTC.

V is TRBV7-2 and J is TRBJ1-5; no clear D. Germline lookup yields CDR1 SGHTA and CDR2 FQGNSA. The V gene lost 7 bases and the J gene lost 9 bases, with 19 bases spanning the gap. CDR3 length: 14 residues. The CDR3 loop is CASTPARGGGPQHF. DNA for the CDR3: TGTGCCAGCACCCCGGCAAGAGGAGGTGGGCCCCAGCATTTT.

This chain links TRBV12-3 or TRBV12-4 with TRBJ2-7; the match to TRBD2 covers 8 bases. This CDR3 has 13 residues. V trimming: 5 bases; J trimming: 4 bases; junction bases outside the gene matches: 4. For the CDR3, the DNA is TGTGCCAGCAGTAAAGCGGGGGTGTACGAGCAGTACTTC. Amino acid sequence: CASSKAGVYEQYF.

J is TRBJ2-2 and V is TRBV19, with D possibly being TRBD2 (5 bases). The CDR3 consists of 13 residues. V lost 7 bases and J 4 bases, leaving 10 bases between the germline ends. CDR1 LNHDA and CDR2 SQIVND come from the germline V gene (reference sequence). The CDR3 is CASKGDGTGELFF. CDR3 sequence (DNA): TGTGCCAGTAAGGGAGACGGCACCGGGGAGCTGTTTTTT.

This chain uses TRBV12-3 or TRBV12-4 with TRBJ1-5; the match to TRBD1 covers 7 bases. The CDR3 loop spans 13 amino acids. Losses at the gene ends were 5 bases for V and 9 bases for J; bases not matched to a gene: 7. CDR3 amino acids: CASSRQGGGPQHF. The CDR3 DNA sequence: TGTGCCAGCAGTAGACAGGGTGGTGGGCCCCAGCATTTT.

The DNA of the CDR3 is TGTGCCAGCGCAGCTAGAGGCGTCGATACGCAGTATTTT. It encodes CASAARGVDTQYF. The chain is built from TRBV7-9 and TRBJ2-3; D not resolved. CDR3 length: 13 residues. Trimming left V 8 bases short and J 6 bases short, with 15 bases between. The V gene's germline CDR1 is SEHNR and CDR2 FQNEAQ (reference sequence).

This chain connects TRBV14 to TRBJ2-7; TRBD1 is a possible D gene (6 bases). CDR3 size: 17 residues. V lost 2 bases and J 1 base, leaving 18 bases between the germline ends. Germline V lookup: CDR1 SGHDN, CDR2 FVKESK. The CDR3 here is CASSQRSGVVGSYEQYF. The CDR3, as DNA: TGTGCCAGCAGCCAAAGATCAGGGGTCGTCGGGTCCTACGAGCAGTACTTC.

The chain links TRBV12-5 to TRBJ2-5; the D gene is possibly TRBD1 (6 bases). Germline values: CDR1 LGHNT, CDR2 FRNRAP. This CDR3 is built from 15 residues. V was trimmed by 1 base and J by 0 bases, leaving 9 bases between them. The CDR3: CASGLDRVYQETQYF. CDR3 nucleotides: TGTGCTAGTGGTTTGGACAGGGTCTACCAAGAGACCCAGTACTTC.

The J gene is TRBJ2-5, the V gene TRBV6-2 or TRBV6-3; 10 bases fit TRBD2. In germline, CDR1 is MNHEY, CDR2 SVGEGT. The CDR3 runs to 15 residues. With V trimmed by 6 bases and J by 1 base, 5 bases remained unmatched. This CDR3 is CASSILAGGQETQYF. DNA for the CDR3: TGTGCCAGCAGCATTTTAGCGGGGGGCCAAGAGACCCAGTACTTC.

This chain uses TRBV10-3 with TRBJ2-5; D may be TRBD2 (7 bases). V gave up 11 bases and J gave up 0 bases, with 16 bases separating them. Germline-derived CDR1 and CDR2 are ENHRY and SYGVKD. The CDR3 spans 14 residues. The CDR3 here is CALGGDTYQETQYF. The CDR3 nucleotides are TGTGCCCTAGGGGGGGACACGTACCAAGAGACCCAGTACTTC.

This clone occurred many times. This chain connects TRBV10-3 to TRBJ1-6; 9 nucleotides align to TRBD1. CDR3 length equals 15 residues. CDR1 ENHRY and CDR2 SYGVKD come from the germline V gene. V gave up 8 bases and J gave up 10 bases; unmatched junction bases: 12. This CDR3 is CAIGQGPEGWSPLHF. The CDR3 bases are TGTGCCATCGGACAGGGGCCCGAGGGTTGGTCACCCCTCCACTTT.

The V call is TRBV19, the J call TRBJ2-2; D may be TRBD1 (5 bases). Germline V gene lookup returns CDR1 LNHDA and CDR2 SQIVND (reference sequence). V lost 5 bases, J lost 1 base, and 11 bases lay in between. The CDR3 length is 15 residues. The CDR3 loop reads CASSARTGNTGELFF. The CDR3 DNA sequence: TGTGCCAGTAGTGCCAGAACAGGGAACACCGGGGAGCTGTTTTTT.

This clone was observed once. The rearrangement links TRBV7-9 to TRBJ1-2, with TRBD1 matching over 10 bases. Trimming cost V 1 base and J 7 bases; bases outside gene matches: 6. The CDR3 totals 15 residues. Germline-derived CDR1 and CDR2 are SEHNR and FQNEAQ (reference sequence). This chain's CDR3 is CASSLGDRGGSGYTF. The DNA for the CDR3 is TGTGCCAGCAGCTTAGGGGACAGGGGAGGGAGTGGCTACACCTTC.

The J gene is TRBJ2-4, the V gene TRBV5-1; TRBD1 matches 10 bases. V lost 3 bases, J lost 7 bases, and 7 bases stayed unmatched. Germline CDR1 reads SGHRS; CDR2 reads YFSETQ. The CDR3 consists of 15 residues. CDR3 bases: TGCGCCAGCAGCTCCGGAGGGACAGGGGCTAACATTCAGTACTTC. Translated: CASSSGGTGANIQYF. The whole variable domain, remainder taken from reference TRBV5-1 and TRBJ2-4, is KAGVTQTPRYLIKTRGQQVTLSCSPISGHRSVSWYQQTPGQGLQFLFEYFSETQRNKGNFPGRFSGRQFSNSRSEMNVSTLELGDSALYLCASSSGGTGANIQYFGAGTRLSVL.

The chain recombines TRBV5-1 with TRBJ2-1; 7 bases map to TRBD2. CDR3 size: 15 residues. V gave up 0 bases and J gave up 6 bases; unmatched junction bases: 6. CDR1 is SGHRS, CDR2 YFSETQ, per germline. The CDR3 bases are TGCGCCAGCAGCTTGGGGGGCGGGGGAACCAATGAGCAGTTCTTC. It specifies CASSLGGGGTNEQFF.

The V call is TRBV6-5, the J call TRBJ1-2; unclear D gene. V lost 5 bases and J 2 bases, leaving 6 bases between the germline ends. Germline V gene lookup returns CDR1 MNHEY and CDR2 SVGAGI. The CDR3 runs to 12 residues. The CDR3 nucleotides read TGTGCCAGCAGTCCCACAAACTATGGCTACACCTTC. Encoded protein: CASSPTNYGYTF.

The chain uses TRBV3-1 (or the pseudogene TRBV3-2) and TRBJ2-1, with a weak D call TRBD2 (5 bases). This CDR3 region has 17 residues. With 4 bases removed from V and 0 bases from J, the gap between germline ends came to 16 bases. CDR1 and CDR2 (germline): LGHDT, YNNKEL (reference sequence). CDR3 DNA: TGTGCCAGCAGCCTCGAGGGTGGGAGTAGCTCCTACAATGAGCAGTTCTTC. Its translation: CASSLEGGSSSYNEQFF.

The J gene is TRBJ1-1, the V gene TRBV5-1; 9 nucleotides agree with TRBD1. Germline CDR1 reads SGHRS; CDR2 reads YFSETQ. CDR3 length equals 13 residues. The V segment lost 3 bases and the J segment 7 bases; nucleotides outside the gene matches: 4. Here the CDR3 DNA reads TGCGCCAGCAGCTGGACAGGGGTCGGTGAAGCTTTCTTT. It is translated as CASSWTGVGEAFF.

The rearrangement joins TRBV19 to TRBJ1-6, with 7 bases aligning to TRBD1. The CDR3 has 15 amino acids. CDR1 is LNHDA and CDR2 is SQIVND in the germline V gene (reference sequence). Losses at the gene ends were 1 base for V and 7 bases for J; bases not matched to a gene: 4. CDR3 nucleotides: TGTGCCAGTAGTATAGCGCCAGGGGGGAATTCACCCCTCCACTTT. Translated: CASSIAPGGNSPLHF.

Comment on this clone: Possible read error: a much larger clone is one base away. V usage is TRBV6-6 and J usage is TRBJ2-7; TRBD1 agrees at 10 bases. Germline CDR1 is MNHNY and CDR2 is SVGAGI (reference sequence). This CDR3 is 14 amino acids long. The V segment lost 0 bases and the J segment 5 bases; nucleotides outside the gene matches: 1. CDR3 DNA sequence: TGTGCCAGCAGTTACTCGACAGGGGGCCACGAGCAGTACTTC. Its protein is CASSYSTGGHEQYF.

The chain links TRBV29-1 to TRBJ2-1, with a possible D match to TRBD2 (6 bases). Deletions cut 7 bases from V and 2 bases from J, with 21 bases between. The CDR3 consists of 16 residues. Germline V gene data show CDR1 as SQVTM and CDR2 as ANQGSEA. DNA of the CDR3: TGCAGCGCCCGAGGGGCGAGTGGGGGGACCTACAATGAGCAGTTCTTC. It translates to CSARGASGGTYNEQFF.

The chain combines TRBV5-6 with TRBJ1-3, with 9 bases matching TRBD1. After removal of 0 bases from V and 6 bases from J, the junction contained 7 bases not matched to a gene. This CDR3 has 16 residues. CDR1 and CDR2 (germline): SGHDT, YYEEEE. The CDR3 is CASSLEGQGPKNTIYF. The CDR3, as DNA: TGTGCCAGCAGCTTGGAGGGACAGGGTCCTAAAAACACCATATATTTT.

The genes are TRBV5-4 and TRBJ1-5, with TRBD1 as a possible D gene (5 bases). The CDR3 runs to 14 residues. Germline values: CDR1 SGHNT, CDR2 YYREEE (reference sequence). V shed 4 bases and J shed 5 bases, with 13 bases lying between them. The CDR3 spells CASSLPGNDQPQHF. CDR3 coding DNA: TGTGCCAGCAGCCTGCCAGGGAACGATCAGCCCCAGCATTTT.

The V call is TRBV4-2, the J call TRBJ1-3, with D maybe TRBD1 (5 bases). With 5 bases removed from V and 0 bases from J, the gap between germline ends came to 11 bases. The CDR3 loop spans 15 amino acids. Germline-derived CDR1 and CDR2 are LGHNA and YNFKEQ. The CDR3 protein is CASSFDSSSGNTIYF. The CDR3, as DNA: TGTGCCAGCAGCTTCGACAGTTCCTCTGGAAACACCATATATTTT.

The rearrangement links TRBV9 to TRBJ2-5; the match to TRBD1 covers 10 bases. The germline CDR1 and CDR2 sequences are SGDLS and YYNGEE. This CDR3 is 14 amino acids long. After removal of 3 bases from V and 5 bases from J, the junction contained 4 bases not matched to a gene. The CDR3 nucleotides are TGTGCCAGCAGCGGAAGGGACAGGGGTGAGACCCAGTACTTC. Translated: CASSGRDRGETQYF.